Included here is one T cell receptor beta chain sequence, with context. The V and J ends lost 1 base and 0 bases respectively, with 4 bases between them. The CDR3 contains 14 residues. CDR1 and CDR2 from the germline V gene are SGHNT and YENEEA. This sample is part of a study of blood T cell repertoires in COVID-19. Looking at the study overall: The United States, Italy and Spain supplied acute and convalescent COVID-19 samples. PBMCs, B-cell-depleted T cells, or T cells provided the cDNA or gDNA that made up the material.

As handled by the study authors: Estimation of nucleated cell counts relied on the amplification of reference gene primers. The table came from immunoSEQ multiplex PCR; TCRdb's copy has only in-frame clones and leaves some out. D and trimming come from the DNA, and the V and J calls and clone size come from that table. The sample yields a few hundred thousand clones, roughly nine tenths seen once. This sequence joins TRBV11-3 and TRBJ2-1; D is uncertain. The sample consisted of peripheral blood. This clonotype originated in a man aged 40-49 years with acute or convalescent COVID-19. This CDR3 reads CASSLVSSYNEQFF. The DNA of the CDR3 is TGTGCCAGCAGCTTAGTTAGCTCCTACAATGAGCAGTTCTTC.